This T cell receptor (beta chain) was recorded in a study of preoperative IRX-2 immunotherapy in early breast cancer. Trimming removed 4 bases at V and 6 bases at J, with 8 bases between. Germline V CDR1 and CDR2: SGHTS, YDEGEE. This CDR3 is built from 12 residues. Produced via immunoSEQ multiplex PCR; TCRdb's table is partial and in-frame only. The top ten hold roughly 1.5% of the sample, which has 43,000 or so clones, around 96% seen once. Indicated treatment: preoperative locoregional IRX-2 cytokine immunotherapy. This phase Ib study tested locoregional IRX-2 cytokine immunotherapy given before surgery.

The chain joins TRBV5-8 to TRBJ1-5; D is ambiguous. The material sequenced was tumor tissue, taken after IRX-2 immunotherapy. The sequence derives from a human donor with breast cancer. CDR3 DNA: TGTGCCAGCAGCCCCCCGGGTCAGCCCCAGCATTTT. Translation gives CASSPPGQPQHF.